This T cell receptor (beta chain) emerged from a study of blood T cell repertoires in COVID-19. Trimming stripped 1 base from V and 7 bases from J, with 14 bases between. The CDR3 totals 15 residues. CDR1 is LGHDT, CDR2 YNNKEL, per germline (reference sequence). Original data processing: Amplification of reference gene primers provided the estimated nucleated cell counts. The method was immunoSEQ multiplex PCR; TCRdb's version includes in-frame clones alone and lacks a portion of them. The D gene and trimming were derived from the DNA, and the V and J assignments and clone size from that table. Of approximately 140,000 clones listed, 87% are singletons.

The V gene is TRBV3-1 (or the pseudogene TRBV3-2), the J gene TRBJ1-5, with D possibly being TRBD1 (6 bases). Sequences were obtained from peripheral blood. The clonotype was recovered from an older woman with active or convalescent COVID-19. Here the CDR3 DNA reads TGTGCCAGCAGCCAAGGGGGGCTCAGGGGCCAGCCCCAGCATTTT. Its protein is CASSQGGLRGQPQHF.